A selection of T cell receptor beta chains follows, all from one sample in a study of T cell changes during pregnancy in multiple sclerosis. TCRdb's copy holds only in-frame clones and misses some; the assay was immunoSEQ multiplex PCR. The data show some 85,000 clones, with over 90% seen just once and roughly 0.81% held by the top ten. Sequenced material: peripheral blood, taken in the third trimester of pregnancy. These TCRs come from a female donor with multiple sclerosis, enrolled in a pregnancy study. Each CDR3 is given with its conserved first and last residue. D genes are given only for firm matches. The size entry is marked missing in some rows and otherwise reads once, few, many or a size class.

>TRBJ2-1|TRBV7-9|NA|TRBD2
TGTGCCAGCAGCTTCTCCGGGACTAGCGGGGAGAGCTCCTACAATGAGCAGTTCTTC
CASSFSGTSGESSYNEQFF
>TRBJ2-5|TRBV28|NA|NA
TGTGCCAGCAGTTTATTCGGTCAGGGGCAAGAGACCCAGTACTTC
CASSLFGQGQETQYF
>TRBJ2-2|TRBV11-2|NA|NA
TGTGCCAGCAGCTTACCGGGACTTAACACCGGGGAGCTGTTTTTT
CASSLPGLNTGELFF
>TRBJ2-7|TRBV7-2|NA|TRBD2
TGTGCCAGCAGCTACGCCTCGGCGGGAGGGCCCTACGAGCAGTACTTC
CASSYASAGGPYEQYF
>TRBJ2-7|TRBV5-1|once|TRBD1
TGCGCCAGCAGCTTGCCAGGACAGGGCGCCGAGCAGTACTTC
CASSLPGQGAEQYF
>TRBJ2-7|TRBV27|NA|TRBD1
TGTGCCAGCAGTTTTGTGGGACAGGGGGGAAACGAGCAGTACTTC
CASSFVGQGGNEQYF
>TRBJ2-3|TRBV5-1|NA|TRBD2
TGCGCCAGCAGCACTAGCGGGAGGCCTAGCACAGATACGCAGTATTTT
CASSTSGRPSTDTQYF
>TRBJ2-1|TRBV9|once|TRBD1
TGTGCCAGCAGCGTGTCAGGTATGGGGACAGGGAAATTCTTC
CASSVSGMGTGKFF
>TRBJ1-1|TRBV7-2|few|NA
TGTGCCAGCAGCTTGCTAGCACGGCAGGCTTACACTGAAGCTTTCTTT
CASSLLARQAYTEAFF
>TRBJ1-1|TRBV7-5|NA|NA
TGTGTCAGAAGCTTAGGCCCCAAGACAGGGGGCGAAGAAGCTTTCTTT
CVRSLGPKTGGEEAFF
>TRBJ1-2|TRBV5-4|NA|TRBD1
TGTGCCAGCAGATCCTCCCGGGACAGGGGGCTTGGCTACACCTTC
CASRSSRDRGLGYTF
>TRBJ2-3|TRBV11-2|NA|TRBD1
TGTGCCAGCAGCTTCGCGGGACAGGCCACAGATACGCAGTATTTT
CASSFAGQATDTQYF
>TRBJ2-2|TRBV11-1|NA|TRBD2
TGTGCCAGCAGCCCAGGACTAGCCGTCACCGGGGAGCTGTTTTTT
CASSPGLAVTGELFF
>TRBJ2-3|TRBV2|NA|NA
TGTGCCAGCATGAGCGGAGGGGGCGTTCGAGATACGCAGTATTTT
CASMSGGGVRDTQYF
>TRBJ1-5|TRBV27|NA|NA
TGTGCCAGCAGTCCCACAGGATCCCTCTATCAGCCCCAGCATTTT
CASSPTGSLYQPQHF
>TRBJ2-1|TRBV10-1|NA|TRBD2
TGCGCCAGCAGTGAGTCCCTAGCGGGAGACTACAATGAGCAGTTCTTC
CASSESLAGDYNEQFF
>TRBJ2-2|TRBV29-1|NA|TRBD2
TGCAGCGTAGCTCAGCTAGCGGCGAACACCGGGGAGCTGTTTTTT
CSVAQLAANTGELFF
>TRBJ1-2|TRBV19|NA|NA
TGTGCCAGTAGTATCCAGGGCAGTCCATATGGCTACACCTTC
CASSIQGSPYGYTF
>TRBJ2-7|TRBV6-5|NA|TRBD2
TGTGCCAGCAGTTTCAGAACTAGCGGGTTATCCTACGAGCAGTACTTC
CASSFRTSGLSYEQYF
>TRBJ2-7|TRBV11-2|NA|TRBD2
TGTGCCAGCAGCTTCCCCGGGGGGGCAGGCTACGAGCAGTACTTC
CASSFPGGAGYEQYF
>TRBJ2-2|TRBV2|NA|NA
TGTGCCAGCAGTGATATAAGACAGTGGGGCACCGGGGAGCTGTTTTTT
CASSDIRQWGTGELFF
>TRBJ2-7|TRBV5-4|NA|NA
TGTGCCAGCAGCTTGGTCAACTCCTACGAGCAGTACTTC
CASSLVNSYEQYF
>TRBJ2-2|TRBV7-9|NA|TRBD2
TGTGCCAGCAGCCTTCGACTAGCGGGAGGCTCCACCGGGGAGCTGTTTTTT
CASSLRLAGGSTGELFF
>TRBJ2-1|TRBV9|NA|TRBD2
TGTGCCAGCAGCGCCCTAGCGGGAGGCCCCTACAATGAGCAGTTCTTC
CASSALAGGPYNEQFF
>TRBJ2-1|TRBV19|NA|TRBD2
TGTGCCAGCGGAGGACTAGTATACAATGAGCAGTTCTTC
CASGGLVYNEQFF
>TRBJ1-2|TRBV6-1|NA|NA
TGTGCCAGCAGTCCAAAGACAGGATTTAACTATGGCTACACCTTC
CASSPKTGFNYGYTF
>TRBJ2-7|TRBV5-1|once|TRBD1
TGCGCCAGCAGCCAAGGCCCCGGGACAGGGAGAGAAGAGCAGTACTTC
CASSQGPGTGREEQYF
>TRBJ2-1|TRBV11-3|few|TRBD2
TGTGCCAGCAGCTTAATTAGCGGGACCTTCTCTGAGCAGTTCTTC
CASSLISGTFSEQFF
>TRBJ1-2|TRBV19|NA|NA
TGTGCCAGTAGCCTTCCGGTAGAAGGCTACACCTTC
CASSLPVEGYTF
>TRBJ2-3|TRBV5-1|once|NA
TGCGCCAGCAGCCGGAACCAGGGCACAGATACGCAGTATTTT
CASSRNQGTDTQYF
>TRBJ1-5|TRBV12-5|NA|NA
TGTGCTAGTGGTTTTAGTCAGCCCCAGCATTTT
CASGFSQPQHF
>TRBJ2-1|TRBV5-1|NA|NA
TGCGCCAGCAGCTCACAGGGATACAATGAGCAGTTCTTC
CASSSQGYNEQFF
>TRBJ1-1|TRBV16|NA|TRBD1
TGTGCCAGCAGCGAACTGGGACAGCACAGCACTGAAGCTTTCTTT
CASSELGQHSTEAFF
>TRBJ1-3|TRBV15|NA|TRBD1
TGTGCCACCAGCAGCCCCCGGGACAGACCAAACACCATATATTTT
CATSSPRDRPNTIYF
>TRBJ1-5|TRBV28|NA|NA
TGTGCCAGCAGTTCAGGGCTTAGCAATCAGCCCCAGCATTTT
CASSSGLSNQPQHF
>TRBJ2-1|TRBV10-3|NA|TRBD2
TGTGCCATCAGTGAGAAGGTTCACGTAGCGGGAGGAGGCAATGAGCAGTTCTTC
CAISEKVHVAGGGNEQFF
>TRBJ1-1|TRBV7-9|NA|NA
TGTGCCAGCAGCCCAACAGGGTACGACACTGAAGCTTTCTTT
CASSPTGYDTEAFF
>TRBJ1-2|TRBV7-8|once|NA
TGTGCCAGCAGCCGGGACACCCTGGCGGTAGGCTACACCTTC
CASSRDTLAVGYTF
>TRBJ2-1|TRBV27|NA|TRBD1
TGTGCCAGCAGTGGCGGACAGGGGATCAATGAGCAGTTCTTC
CASSGGQGINEQFF
>TRBJ2-3|TRBV7-9|NA|NA
TGTGCCAGCAGCTTACAGGACACAGATACGCAGTATTTT
CASSLQDTDTQYF
>TRBJ2-1|TRBV15|NA|TRBD2
TGTGCCACCAGCAGAGATACTGGACTAGCATCAAATGAGCAGTTCTTC
CATSRDTGLASNEQFF
>TRBJ2-7|TRBV5-4|NA|TRBD2
TGTGCCAGCAGCCCGGGACTAGCGGGAGTAATCGGGTCCTACGAGCAGTACTTC
CASSPGLAGVIGSYEQYF
>TRBJ2-6|TRBV5-4|NA|NA
TGTGCCAGCAGCCCCCCAACGGTGGGGGCCAACGTCCTGACTTTC
CASSPPTVGANVLTF
>TRBJ2-3|TRBV7-8|NA|NA
TGTGCCAGCAGCCCGATTTACGTTTTAGATGAGGCAGATACGCAGTATTTT
CASSPIYVLDEADTQYF